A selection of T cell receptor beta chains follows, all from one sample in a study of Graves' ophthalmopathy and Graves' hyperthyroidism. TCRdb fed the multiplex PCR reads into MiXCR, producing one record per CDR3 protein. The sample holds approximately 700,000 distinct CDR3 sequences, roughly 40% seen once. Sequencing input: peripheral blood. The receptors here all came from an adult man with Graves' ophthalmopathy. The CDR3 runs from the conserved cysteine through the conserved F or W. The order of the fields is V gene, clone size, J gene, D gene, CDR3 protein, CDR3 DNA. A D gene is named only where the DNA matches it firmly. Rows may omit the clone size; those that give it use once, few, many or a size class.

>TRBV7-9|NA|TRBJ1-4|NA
CASSLLVPGEKLFF
TGTGCCAGCAGCTTATTAGTTCCCGGGGAAAAACTGTTTTTT
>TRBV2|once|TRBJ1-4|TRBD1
CASSETMTGGFEKLFF
TGTGCCAGCAGTGAAACAATGACAGGGGGCTTTGAAAAACTGTTTTTT
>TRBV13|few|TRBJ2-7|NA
CASSHTGTADYEQYF
TGTGCCAGCAGCCACACCGGGACGGCAGACTACGAGCAGTACTTC
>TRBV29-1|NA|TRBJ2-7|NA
CSVEEQGDGEQYF
TGCAGCGTTGAAGAGCAGGGAGATGGGGAGCAGTACTTC
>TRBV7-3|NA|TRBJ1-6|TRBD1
CASSLEGASNSPLHF
TGTGCCAGCAGCTTAGAGGGGGCGAGTAATTCACCCCTCCACTTT
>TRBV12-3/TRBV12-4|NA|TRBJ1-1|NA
CASSGRWAEGTEAFF
TGTGCCAGCAGTGGACGGTGGGCGGAGGGAACTGAAGCTTTCTTT
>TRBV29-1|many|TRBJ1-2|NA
CSAPVEGAYGYTF
TGCAGCGCCCCAGTGGAAGGGGCCTATGGCTACACCTTC
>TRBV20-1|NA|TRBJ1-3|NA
CSAREEEGGNSGNTIYF
TGCAGTGCTAGAGAGGAGGAGGGAGGAAACTCTGGAAACACCATATATTTT
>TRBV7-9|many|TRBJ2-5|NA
CASSPEGDLGTQYF
TGTGCCAGCAGCCCCGAAGGGGACCTCGGGACCCAGTACTTC
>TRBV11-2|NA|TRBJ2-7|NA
CASSLVEDSYEQYF
TGTGCCAGCAGCTTAGTGGAGGACTCCTACGAGCAGTACTTC
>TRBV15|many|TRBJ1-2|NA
CASSTEGSYGYTF
TGTGCCTCATCGACGGAGGGGAGCTATGGCTACACCTTC
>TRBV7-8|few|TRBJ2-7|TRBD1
CASSQGQGINEQYF
TGCGCCAGCAGCCAAGGACAGGGGATCAACGAGCAGTACTTC
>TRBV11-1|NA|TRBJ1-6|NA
CASSLGWGRLTQNNSPLHF
TGTGCCAGCAGCTTAGGATGGGGACGGCTGACCCAAAATAATTCACCCCTCCACTTT
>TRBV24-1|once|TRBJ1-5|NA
CAGSPQHF
TGTGCCGGGTCGCCCCAGCATTTT
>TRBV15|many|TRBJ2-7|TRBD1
CATSKGQGVDEQYF
TGTGCCACCAGCAAGGGACAGGGAGTAGACGAGCAGTACTTC
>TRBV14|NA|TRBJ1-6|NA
CASSQASRGRSDSYNSPLHF
TGTGCCAGCAGCCAAGCTTCCAGGGGCCGCTCGGATAGCTATAATTCACCCCTCCACTTT
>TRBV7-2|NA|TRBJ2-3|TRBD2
CASSLDSGTSTDTQYF
TGTGCCAGCAGCTTGGATAGCGGGACCAGCACAGATACGCAGTATTTT
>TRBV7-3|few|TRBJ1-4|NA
CASSSNYATNEKLFF
TGTGCCAGCAGCTCAAACTACGCAACTAATGAAAAACTGTTTTTT
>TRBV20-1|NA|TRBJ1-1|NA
CSARDLVRTLDTEAFF
TGCAGTGCTAGAGATCTCGTTAGGACCCTGGACACTGAAGCTTTCTTT
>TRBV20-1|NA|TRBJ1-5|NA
CSARTPRRGRGNQPQHF
TGCAGTGCTAGAACACCTCGGCGGGGGCGAGGCAATCAGCCCCAGCATTTT
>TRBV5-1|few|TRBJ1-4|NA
CASSGTQGRHEKLFF
TGCGCCAGCAGCGGCACACAGGGAAGACATGAAAAACTGTTTTTT
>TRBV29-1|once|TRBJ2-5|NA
CSAGGGRQETQYF
TGCAGCGCCGGCGGCGGGCGCCAAGAGACCCAGTACTTC
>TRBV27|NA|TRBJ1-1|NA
CASQAHRTEAFF
TGTGCCAGTCAAGCCCATCGGACTGAAGCTTTCTTT
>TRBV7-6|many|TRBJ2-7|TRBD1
CASSLGGTGSGISEQYF
TGTGCCAGCAGCTTAGGTGGGACAGGGAGCGGGATTTCCGAGCAGTACTTC
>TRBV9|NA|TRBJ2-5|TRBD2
CASSEGLAREAQYF
TGTGCCAGCAGCGAGGGACTAGCGAGGGAGGCCCAGTACTTC
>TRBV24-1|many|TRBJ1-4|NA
CATSDGTELNEKLFF
TGTGCCACCAGCGATGGGACGGAACTAAATGAAAAACTGTTTTTT
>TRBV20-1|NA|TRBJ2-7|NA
CSAREGPGEQYF
TGCAGTGCTAGAGAGGGGCCGGGCGAGCAGTACTTC
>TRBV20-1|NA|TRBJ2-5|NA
CSAKRLGQETQYF
TGCAGTGCTAAGCGATTGGGGCAAGAGACCCAGTACTTC
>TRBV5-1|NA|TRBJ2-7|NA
CASSLGGLMNYEQYF
TGCGCCAGCAGCTTGGGGGGATTGATGAACTACGAGCAGTACTTC
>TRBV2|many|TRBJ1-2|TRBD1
CASSIRTGDAGYTF
TGTGCCAGCAGTATCCGGACAGGGGACGCTGGCTACACCTTC
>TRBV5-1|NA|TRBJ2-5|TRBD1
CASRGDREETQYF
TGCGCCAGCAGAGGGGACAGGGAAGAGACCCAGTACTTC
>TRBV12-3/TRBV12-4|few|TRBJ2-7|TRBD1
CASSPNPTGDEYEQYF
TGTGCCAGCAGCCCCAACCCGACAGGGGACGAATACGAGCAGTACTTC
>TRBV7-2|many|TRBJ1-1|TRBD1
CASSVGDRDTEAFF
TGTGCCAGCAGCGTTGGAGACAGGGACACTGAAGCTTTCTTT
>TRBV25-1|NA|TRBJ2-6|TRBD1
CASSYGTGAGANVLTF
TGTGCCAGCAGTTACGGGACAGGAGCTGGGGCCAACGTCCTGACTTTC